The T cell receptor (beta chain) described here comes from a study of Ad26.COV2.S vaccination and SARS-CoV-2 variants. The germline gives CDR1 MNHEY, CDR2 SMNVEV (reference sequence). V trimming: 5 bases; J trimming: 1 base; junction bases outside the gene matches: 2. The CDR3 has 15 amino acids. TCRdb's copy holds only in-frame clones and misses some; the assay was immunoSEQ multiplex PCR. The table includes about 390,000 clones, 70% to 90% detected once. Treatment noted: over 15 received Ad26.COV2.S at low or high dose, single or two shots; about 5 received placebo; per-sample allocation not given. Sampling happened 63 days after the first vaccine or placebo injection.

V is TRBV27 and J is TRBJ2-5, with TRBD2 identical over 12 bases. The input for sequencing was peripheral blood, taken in a trial of Ad26.COV2.S vaccine versus placebo. The receptor was isolated from a person aged 18-60 years who received the Ad26.COV2.S COVID-19 vaccine or a placebo. Here the CDR3 DNA reads TGTGCCAGCAGTCTAGCGGGGGGGATCCAAGAGACCCAGTACTTC. Encoded protein: CASSLAGGIQETQYF.